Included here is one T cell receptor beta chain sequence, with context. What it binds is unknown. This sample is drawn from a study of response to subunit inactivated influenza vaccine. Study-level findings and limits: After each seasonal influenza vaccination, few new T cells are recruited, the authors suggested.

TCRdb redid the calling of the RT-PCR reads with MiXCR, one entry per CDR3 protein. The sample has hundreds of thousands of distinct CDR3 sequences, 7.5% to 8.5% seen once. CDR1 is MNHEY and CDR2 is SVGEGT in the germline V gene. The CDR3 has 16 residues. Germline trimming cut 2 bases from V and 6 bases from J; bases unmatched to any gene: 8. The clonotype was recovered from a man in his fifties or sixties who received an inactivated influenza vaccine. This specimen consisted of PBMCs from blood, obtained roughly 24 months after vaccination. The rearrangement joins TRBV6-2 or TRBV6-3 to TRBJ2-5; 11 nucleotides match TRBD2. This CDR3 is CASSYPLSGGEKTQYF. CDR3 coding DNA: TGTGCCAGCAGTTACCCACTTAGCGGGGGGGAGAAGACCCAGTACTTC.